This TCR beta chain is from a study of blood T cell repertoires in COVID-19. Background on the study: Researchers got acute and convalescent COVID-19 samples from the United States, Italy and Spain.

Sequenced by immunoSEQ multiplex PCR; TCRdb stores in-frame clones only, minus some. The repertoire holds approximately 300,000 clones, over 75% seen once, with about 4.3% in the top ten. The source material was PBMCs or T cells enriched from blood (not recorded which). The TCR was taken from a woman aged 25 to 39 who had recovered from COVID-19.

As DNA, the CDR3 is TGTGCCAGCAGCCCCCCCCGGACTAGCCCTACCCGGGGGGAGCAGTACTTC. It yields the protein CASSPPRTSPTRGEQYF. This chain links TRBV7-9 with TRBJ2-7, with 8 bases lining up with TRBD2. V shed 5 bases and J 7 bases; nucleotides not matched to a gene: 19. This CDR3 is 17 amino acids long. The germline CDR1 and CDR2 sequences are SEHNR and FQNEAQ (reference sequence).